This record covers a single T cell receptor (beta chain). The source of the sample is a study of cytomegalovirus exposure and HLA in healthy donors. Background on the study: An analysis done earlier identified 95 million to 140 million unique TCR beta sequences from about 179 million T cells.

CDR3 length: 15 amino acids. Germline V gives CDR1 PRHDT, CDR2 FYEKMQ (reference sequence). The V and J ends lost 0 bases and 5 bases respectively, with 12 bases between them. PCR involved 60 Vbeta and 13 Jbeta primers. Profiling relied on immunoSEQ multiplex PCR, and the TCRdb table lists in-frame clones only, not all of them. The table lists roughly 130,000 clones, about 80% of them singletons. The origin of this receptor is a male donor in good health and CMV-seropositive. V is TRBV13 and J is TRBJ2-3; tentatively, D is TRBD2 (6 bases). The material sequenced was PBMCs. The CDR3 here is CASSLGHRELDTQYF. The CDR3 nucleotides read TGTGCCAGCAGCTTAGGCCACCGGGAGTTAGATACGCAGTATTTT. The whole variable domain, filled in from reference TRBV13 and TRBJ2-3, reads AAGVIQSPRHLIKEKRETATLKCYPIPRHDTVYWYQQGPGQDPQFLISFYEKMQSDKGSIPDRFSAQQFSDYHSELNMSSLELGDSALYFCASSLGHRELDTQYFGPGTRLTVL.